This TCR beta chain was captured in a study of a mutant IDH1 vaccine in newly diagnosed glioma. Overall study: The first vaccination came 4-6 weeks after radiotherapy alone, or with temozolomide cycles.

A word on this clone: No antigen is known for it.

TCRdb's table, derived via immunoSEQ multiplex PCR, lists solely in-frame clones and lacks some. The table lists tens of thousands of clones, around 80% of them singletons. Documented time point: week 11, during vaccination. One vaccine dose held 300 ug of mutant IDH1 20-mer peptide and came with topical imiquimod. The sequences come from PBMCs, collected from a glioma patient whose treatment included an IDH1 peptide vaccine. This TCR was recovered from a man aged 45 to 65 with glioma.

The CDR3 reads CASSLVFRGRNTEAFF. The CDR3 DNA reads TGCGCCAGCAGCTTGGTGTTCCGGGGACGGAACACTGAAGCTTTCTTT. The V and J genes are TRBV5-1 and TRBJ1-1; D might be TRBD1 (5 bases). V was shortened by 0 bases and J by 1 base, with 13 bases between the two germline ends. Germline CDR1 is SGHRS and CDR2 is YFSETQ. The CDR3 is 16 residues long.